This paragraph reports one TCR beta chain. Antigen: not known. Only in-frame clones appear in the TCRdb table, and some are missing; sequencing was by immunoSEQ multiplex PCR. The sample records under 150,000 clones, 84% being singletons. The sample is drawn from a study of identifying expanded T cells in peripheral blood. General observations from the study: Over two and four weeks, about 16 and 19 clones changed, versus approximately 1.2 between replicates. Variance in clone template counts between approximately two-week samples significantly increased with total template count across all healthy donors.

During the collection period, no donor immune events like infections were recorded. The J segment lost 4 bases and the V segment lost 4 bases, leaving 6 bases of the junction unmatched. CDR3 size: 15 residues. Germline V CDR1 and CDR2: SGHTA, FQGNSA. This sequence was found in a person between 18 and 69 years old in good health. The chain is built from TRBV7-2 and TRBJ2-3, with TRBD1 matching over 9 bases. Sequenced: blood. The CDR3 spells CASSSRQGGADTQYF. CDR3 bases: TGTGCCAGCAGCTCCCGACAGGGGGGTGCAGATACGCAGTATTTT.